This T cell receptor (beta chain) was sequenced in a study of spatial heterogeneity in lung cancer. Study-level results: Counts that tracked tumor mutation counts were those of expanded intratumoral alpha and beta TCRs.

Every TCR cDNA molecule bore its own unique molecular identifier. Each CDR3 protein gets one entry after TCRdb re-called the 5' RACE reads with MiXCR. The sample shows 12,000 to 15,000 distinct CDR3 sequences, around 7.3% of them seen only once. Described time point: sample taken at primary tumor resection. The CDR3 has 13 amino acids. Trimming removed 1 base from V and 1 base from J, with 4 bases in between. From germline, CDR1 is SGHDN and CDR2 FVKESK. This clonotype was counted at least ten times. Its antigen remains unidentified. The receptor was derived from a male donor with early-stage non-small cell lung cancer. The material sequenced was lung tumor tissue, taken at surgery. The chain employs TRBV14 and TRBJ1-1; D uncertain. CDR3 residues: CASSQGQNTEAFF. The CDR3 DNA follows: TGTGCCAGCAGCCAAGGCCAGAACACTGAAGCTTTCTTT.